Each of the 5 T cell receptor beta chains below was sequenced from the same sample in a study of T cell changes during pregnancy in multiple sclerosis. Sequencing was performed with immunoSEQ multiplex PCR; in TCRdb, only in-frame clones are kept and a portion is missing. Of around 99,000 clones listed, less than 95% are singletons. Sample: peripheral blood, taken in the third trimester of pregnancy. Every receptor here comes from a female donor in good health, enrolled as a control in a pregnancy study.

This chain links TRBV4-2 with TRBJ2-3; 10 positions agree with TRBD2. V lost 0 bases to trimming and J lost 5 bases; unmatched junction nucleotides: 11. The germline gives CDR1 LGHNA, CDR2 YNFKEQ. The CDR3 runs to 18 residues. The CDR3 coding sequence is TGTGCCAGCAGCCAAGAAGTGAAAGCGGGGGGGCCCTTAGATACGCAGTATTTT. Amino acids: CASSQEVKAGGPLDTQYF.

The chain carries TRBV4-1 and TRBJ2-6; D not certain. Trimming left V 3 bases short and J 0 bases short, with 12 bases between. Germline V CDR1 and CDR2: MGHRA, YSYEKL. The CDR3 is 17 residues long. The CDR3 nucleotides read TGCGCCAGCAGCCAGACAACGGTGAGCTCTGGGGCCAACGTCCTGACTTTC. It encodes CASSQTTVSSGANVLTF.

This rearrangement joins TRBV27 to TRBJ2-1, with TRBD1 matching over 7 bases. The junction had 13 bases not matched to a gene; V was cut back by 0 bases and J by 5 bases. The CDR3 has 18 amino acids. Germline V gives CDR1 MNHEY, CDR2 SMNVEV (reference sequence). As DNA, the CDR3 is TGTGCCAGCAGTTTATCAAAGCTCGGGACAGCGCCCCACAATGAGCAGTTCTTC. Protein sequence: CASSLSKLGTAPHNEQFF.

The CDR3 loop reads CASSDPGGRGAETQYF. CDR3 bases: TGTGCCAGCAGTGACCCCGGGGGGCGGGGGGCGGAGACCCAGTACTTC. The chain has TRBV2 and TRBJ2-5; 8 nucleotides align to TRBD2. J was trimmed by 5 bases and V by 3 bases; bases with no gene match: 11. The length of the CDR3 is 16 residues. CDR1 is SNHLY, CDR2 FYNNEI, per germline. The full variable domain, in which reference TRBV2 and TRBJ2-5 provide the parts outside the CDR3, is EPEVTQTPSHQVTQMGQEVILRCVPISNHLYFYWYRQILGQKVEFLVSFYNNEISEKSEIFDDQFSVERPDGSNFTLKIRSTKLEDSAMYFCASSDPGGRGAETQYFGPGTRLLVL.

The DNA of the CDR3 is TGTGCCAGCAGTCGCGGGGGCAATGAAGCTTTCTTT. It codes for CASSRGGNEAFF. The gene calls are TRBV6-5 and TRBJ1-1, with TRBD1 as a possible D gene (6 bases). The CDR3 is 12 residues long. CDR1 is MNHEY, CDR2 SVGAGI, per germline. Trimming removed 5 bases from V and 7 bases from J, with 11 bases in between.